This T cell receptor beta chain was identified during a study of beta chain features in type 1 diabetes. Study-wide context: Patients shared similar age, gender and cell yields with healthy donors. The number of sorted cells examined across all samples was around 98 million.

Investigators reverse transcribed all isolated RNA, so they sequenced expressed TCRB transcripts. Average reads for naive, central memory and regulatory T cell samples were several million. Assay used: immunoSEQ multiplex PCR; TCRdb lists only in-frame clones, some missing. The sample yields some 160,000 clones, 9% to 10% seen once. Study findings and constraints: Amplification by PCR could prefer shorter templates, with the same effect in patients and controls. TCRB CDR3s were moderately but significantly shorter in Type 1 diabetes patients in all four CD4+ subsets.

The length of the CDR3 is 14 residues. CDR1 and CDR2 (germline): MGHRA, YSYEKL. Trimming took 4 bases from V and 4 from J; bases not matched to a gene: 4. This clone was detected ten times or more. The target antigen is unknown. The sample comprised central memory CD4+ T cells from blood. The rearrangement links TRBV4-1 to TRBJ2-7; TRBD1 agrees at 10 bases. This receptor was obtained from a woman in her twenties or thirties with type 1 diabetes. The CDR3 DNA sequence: TGCGCCAGCAGCCGAGGACAGGGGGGGTACGAGCAGTACTTC. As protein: CASSRGQGGYEQYF.